This T cell receptor beta chain was sequenced for a study of shared T cell receptors in the human thymus (dated by TCRdb to the early 2020s). In terms of the full investigation: The study examined how self-reactive, shared T-cell receptor alpha chains are generated in the human thymus.

The library was made by the immunoSEQ multiplex PCR assay. Not all clones reach the TCRdb copy of this immuneACCESS table, which keeps in-frame sequences only. Checked studies attribute under half of the gap to unresolved V genes and leave the rest unexplained. This sample holds almost 550,000 clones; about 80% were observed only once. The biggest ten clones account for more than 0.01% of the sample. Concerning this clone itself: Its binding antigen is unknown. The record has no base qualities; no much larger clone is one base away.

CDR1 and CDR2, per the germline V gene, are MNHNS and SASEGT. From the cysteine up to the phenylalanine, the CDR3 has a length of 16 residues. Only the CDR3 region is kept as DNA, spanning 48 bases read in frame from base 1. Relative to germline, V is missing 2 bases and J is missing 2 bases, with 7 bases of the junction outside any gene match. The data also belong to a second study, concerning human thymus T cells. Per the second study: In Finland, the donors were immunologically healthy infants who were having open corrective cardiac surgery for congenital heart defects. Thymus tissue was obtained as surgical resects removed during corrective cardiac surgery. Usage of V and J gene segments appeared to be biased in both the thymic and the peripheral blood repertoires. Highly overlapping thymic TCR repertoires among unrelated individuals were reported in the related research. The study characterized TCR alpha and beta repertoires from fewer than 10 infant thymus samples and a few related peripheral blood samples. The infant donors were roughly 7 to 244 days old, and the cohort included several males and two females. Thymocytes were released mechanically from tissue and stored at -70 °C as pellets of 10-30 million cells. Genomic DNA was extracted from frozen cell pellets with a QIAsymphony instrument. The immunoSEQ multiplex PCR assay was used to amplify the TCRB and TCRAD loci from a standardized quantity of quality-controlled genomic DNA. The amplicons covered the V(D)J region and were long enough to include the CDR3 and to identify the V and J genes. Amplicon sequencing was performed on an Illumina platform through the commercial immunoSEQ service. Primer bias and sequencing errors were corrected as previously described, and TCRAD and TCRB definitions were based on the IMGT database. Analysis of the repertoires was done with immunoSEQ Analyzer 3.0 and VDJTools and included basic statistics, V/J segment usage, diversity estimates, rarefaction and pairwise overlap. Diversity was estimated with Chao1, ChaoE, Efron-Thisted, Shannon and inverse Simpson indices, and also on datasets down-sampled to the smallest sample. Repertoire overlap was determined by strict matching of CDR3 nucleotide sequence, V gene and J gene, and Jaccard-based multidimensional scaling clustering was applied. On average, thymus samples gave 750,000 to 950,000 unique TCRB clonotypes, whereas blood samples gave 80,000 to 85,000.

Sequences were obtained from thymocytes. This receptor was identified in a boy under three years old with a congenital heart defect. Donor details come from another sample of the same person, matched by shared clones. Rearrangement joined TRBV6-1 to TRBJ2-7; the junction holds 9 bases that match TRBD1. The CDR3 reads as follows: CASSEWGDRATYEQYF. The DNA sequence is given as TGTGCCAGCAGTGAATGGGGGGACAGGGCCACCTACGAGCAGTACTTC.